The rows below give T cell receptor beta chains drawn from one sample of a study of shared clonotypes between healthy human individuals. The method was immunoSEQ multiplex PCR; TCRdb's version includes in-frame clones alone and lacks a portion of them. The table lists roughly 1,600,000 clones, roughly 98.5% of them singletons. Specimen: naive CD4+ T cells sorted from blood. These receptor sequences come from a man aged 25-45 years in good health. Both conserved end residues are part of each CDR3. The order of the fields is CDR3 DNA, CDR3 protein, clone size, D gene, V gene, J gene. The D gene is left open where the match is weak. Clone size appears in some rows only: once, few, many, or a class for an expanded clone.

cdr3_nt: TGTGCCAGCAGCGAGGGAACCGGACGGCTTCAACACGAGCAGTACTTC; cdr3_aa: CASSEGTGRLQHEQYF; clone_size: -; d_call: -; v_call: TRBV9; j_call: TRBJ2-7
cdr3_nt: TGCGCCAGCAGTAGTAGCGGCAATTCCTACAATGAGCAGTTCTTC; cdr3_aa: CASSSSGNSYNEQFF; clone_size: -; d_call: -; v_call: TRBV5-1; j_call: TRBJ2-1
cdr3_nt: TGTGCCATCAGTGCCCCTAGCGGGAGGGCCCCAGAGACCCAGTACTTC; cdr3_aa: CAISAPSGRAPETQYF; clone_size: -; d_call: TRBD2; v_call: TRBV10-3; j_call: TRBJ2-5
cdr3_nt: TGTGCCAGCAGGTTCCGGGACAGGTTCACCGGGGAGCTGTTTTTT; cdr3_aa: CASRFRDRFTGELFF; clone_size: -; d_call: TRBD1; v_call: TRBV11-2; j_call: TRBJ2-2
cdr3_nt: TGTGCCAGCAGCCTCGTATCGACTCAAGAGACCCAGTACTTC; cdr3_aa: CASSLVSTQETQYF; clone_size: -; d_call: -; v_call: TRBV7-2; j_call: TRBJ2-5
cdr3_nt: TGTGCCAGCAGCCAAGACTACAGCGGGAGCGAGCAGTTCTTC; cdr3_aa: CASSQDYSGSEQFF; clone_size: -; d_call: TRBD2; v_call: TRBV14; j_call: TRBJ2-1
cdr3_nt: TGCGCCAGCAGCCAAGATAGGGGACAGGTTAATGAAAAACTGTTTTTT; cdr3_aa: CASSQDRGQVNEKLFF; clone_size: -; d_call: TRBD1; v_call: TRBV4-1; j_call: TRBJ1-4
cdr3_nt: TGTGCCAGCTCACCACTGCACACGGGGGCAACCGGGGAGCTGTTTTTT; cdr3_aa: CASSPLHTGATGELFF; clone_size: -; d_call: -; v_call: TRBV18; j_call: TRBJ2-2
cdr3_nt: TGCGCCAGCAGCTTGGGACAGGGGGTGTATCAGCCCCAGCATTTT; cdr3_aa: CASSLGQGVYQPQHF; clone_size: once; d_call: TRBD1; v_call: TRBV5-1; j_call: TRBJ1-5
cdr3_nt: TGTGCCATCAGTGAGTCGACAGGTTGGGGAAACACCATATATTTT; cdr3_aa: CAISESTGWGNTIYF; clone_size: -; d_call: -; v_call: TRBV10-3; j_call: TRBJ1-3
cdr3_nt: TGTGCCAGCAGTCAAAGCCTGGGATTGAACACTGAAGCTTTCTTT; cdr3_aa: CASSQSLGLNTEAFF; clone_size: -; d_call: -; v_call: TRBV6-5; j_call: TRBJ1-1
cdr3_nt: TGTGCCAGCAGCGTAGGGCCGGGTTCCTACGAGCAGTACTTC; cdr3_aa: CASSVGPGSYEQYF; clone_size: -; d_call: -; v_call: TRBV9; j_call: TRBJ2-7
cdr3_nt: TGTGCCAGCAGCTTTTGGACTAGCGGGAGGGATACGCAGTATTTT; cdr3_aa: CASSFWTSGRDTQYF; clone_size: -; d_call: TRBD2; v_call: TRBV5-5; j_call: TRBJ2-3
cdr3_nt: TGTGCCAGTAGTATAGCAGGGCGGAATCAGCCCCAGCATTTT; cdr3_aa: CASSIAGRNQPQHF; clone_size: once; d_call: -; v_call: TRBV19; j_call: TRBJ1-5
cdr3_nt: TGTGCCAGCTCACCAAAGTCCGGGGAGCTGTTTTTT; cdr3_aa: CASSPKSGELFF; clone_size: once; d_call: -; v_call: TRBV18; j_call: TRBJ2-2
cdr3_nt: TGTGCCAGCTCACCAGGTAGGGCCGCCACAGATACGCAGTATTTT; cdr3_aa: CASSPGRAATDTQYF; clone_size: -; d_call: -; v_call: TRBV18; j_call: TRBJ2-3
cdr3_nt: TGCGCCAGCAGCCAAGATCGAGGTAGCCCTCCCATGAGCACCGGGGAGCTGTTTTTT; cdr3_aa: CASSQDRGSPPMSTGELFF; clone_size: -; d_call: -; v_call: TRBV4-1; j_call: TRBJ2-2
cdr3_nt: TGCGCCAGCAGCTTGGGCAGGGGGCGTGACACCGGGGAGCTGTTTTTT; cdr3_aa: CASSLGRGRDTGELFF; clone_size: -; d_call: TRBD1; v_call: TRBV5-1; j_call: TRBJ2-2
cdr3_nt: TGTGCCAGCAGCTCTCCGCCCCCCGAAGAGCAGTACTTC; cdr3_aa: CASSSPPPEEQYF; clone_size: -; d_call: -; v_call: TRBV7-9; j_call: TRBJ2-7
cdr3_nt: TGTGCCAGCGCGACAGATCGGGTTGAGCAGTTCTTC; cdr3_aa: CASATDRVEQFF; clone_size: -; d_call: -; v_call: TRBV27; j_call: TRBJ2-1